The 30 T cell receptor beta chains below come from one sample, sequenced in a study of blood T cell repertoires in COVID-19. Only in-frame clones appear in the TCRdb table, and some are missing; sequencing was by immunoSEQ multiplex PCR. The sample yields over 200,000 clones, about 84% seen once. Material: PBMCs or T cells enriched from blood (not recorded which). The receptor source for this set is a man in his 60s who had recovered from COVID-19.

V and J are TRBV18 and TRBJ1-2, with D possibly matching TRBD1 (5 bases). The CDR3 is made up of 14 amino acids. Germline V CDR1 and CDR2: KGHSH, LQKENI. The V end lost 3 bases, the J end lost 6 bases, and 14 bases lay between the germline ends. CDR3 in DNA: TGTGCCAGCTCACCGCGGGACTTGGTGGATGGCTACACCTTC. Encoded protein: CASSPRDLVDGYTF.

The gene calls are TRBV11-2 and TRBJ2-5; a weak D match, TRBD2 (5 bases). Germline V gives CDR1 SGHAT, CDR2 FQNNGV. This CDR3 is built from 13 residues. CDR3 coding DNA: TGTGCAGGGAGTGTTGGGTACCAAGAGACCCAGTACTTC. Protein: CAGSVGYQETQYF.

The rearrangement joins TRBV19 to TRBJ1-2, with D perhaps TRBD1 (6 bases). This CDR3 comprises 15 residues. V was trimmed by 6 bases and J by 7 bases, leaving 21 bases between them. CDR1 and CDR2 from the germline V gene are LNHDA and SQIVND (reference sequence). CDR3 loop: CASSPPWGGGGGYTF. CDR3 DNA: TGTGCCAGTAGCCCCCCTTGGGGGGGCGGTGGTGGCTACACCTTC.

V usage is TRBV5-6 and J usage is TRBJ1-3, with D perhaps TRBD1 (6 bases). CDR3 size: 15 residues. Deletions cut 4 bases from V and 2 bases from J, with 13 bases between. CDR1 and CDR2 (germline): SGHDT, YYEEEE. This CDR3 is CASSPGGGPGNTIYF. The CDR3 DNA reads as TGTGCCAGCAGCCCCGGCGGGGGCCCTGGAAACACCATATATTTT. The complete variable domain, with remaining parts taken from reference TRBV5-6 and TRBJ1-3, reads DAGVTQSPTHLIKTRGQQVTLRCSPKSGHDTVSWYQQALGQGPQFIFQYYEEEERQRGNFPDRFSGHQFPNYSSELNVNALLLGDSALYLCASSPGGGPGNTIYFGEGSWLTVV.

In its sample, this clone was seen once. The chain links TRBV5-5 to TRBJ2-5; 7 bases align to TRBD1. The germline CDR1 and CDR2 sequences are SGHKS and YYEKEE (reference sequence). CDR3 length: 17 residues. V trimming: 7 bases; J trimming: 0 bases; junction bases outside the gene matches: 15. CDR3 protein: CASGRQGLLFDQETQYF. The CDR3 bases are TGTGCCAGCGGTAGACAGGGTCTCCTCTTTGACCAAGAGACCCAGTACTTC.

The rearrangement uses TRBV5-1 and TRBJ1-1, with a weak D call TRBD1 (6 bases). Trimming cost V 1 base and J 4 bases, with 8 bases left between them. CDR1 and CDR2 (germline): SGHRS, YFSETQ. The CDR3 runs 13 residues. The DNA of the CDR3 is TGCGCCAGCAGCTTGACAGGGAGCACTGAAGCTTTCTTT. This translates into CASSLTGSTEAFF.

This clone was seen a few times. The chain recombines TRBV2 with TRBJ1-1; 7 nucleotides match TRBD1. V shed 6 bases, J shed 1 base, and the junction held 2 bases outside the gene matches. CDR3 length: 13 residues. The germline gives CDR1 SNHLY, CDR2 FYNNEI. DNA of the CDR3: TGTGCCAGCAGGGCAGGGGGGAACACTGAAGCTTTCTTT. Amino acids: CASRAGGNTEAFF.

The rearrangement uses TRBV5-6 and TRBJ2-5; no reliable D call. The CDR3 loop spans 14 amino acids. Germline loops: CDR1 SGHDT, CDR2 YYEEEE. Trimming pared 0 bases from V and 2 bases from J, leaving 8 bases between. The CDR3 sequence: CASSLEVRQETQYF. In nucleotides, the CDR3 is TGTGCCAGCAGCTTGGAAGTCAGGCAAGAGACCCAGTACTTC.

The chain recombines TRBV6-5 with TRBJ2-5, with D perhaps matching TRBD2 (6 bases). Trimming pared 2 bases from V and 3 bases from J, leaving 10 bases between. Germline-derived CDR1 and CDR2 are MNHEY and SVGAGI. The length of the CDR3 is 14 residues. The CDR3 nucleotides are TGTGCCAGCAGTTACACTAGCCAAAAAGAGACCCAGTACTTC. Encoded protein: CASSYTSQKETQYF.

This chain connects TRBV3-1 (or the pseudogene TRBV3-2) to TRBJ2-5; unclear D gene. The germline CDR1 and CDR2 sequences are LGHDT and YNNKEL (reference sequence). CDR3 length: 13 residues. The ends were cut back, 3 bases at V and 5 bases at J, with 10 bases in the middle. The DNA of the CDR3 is TGTGCCAGCAGCCATTGGTCCGGGGAGACCCAGTACTTC. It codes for CASSHWSGETQYF.

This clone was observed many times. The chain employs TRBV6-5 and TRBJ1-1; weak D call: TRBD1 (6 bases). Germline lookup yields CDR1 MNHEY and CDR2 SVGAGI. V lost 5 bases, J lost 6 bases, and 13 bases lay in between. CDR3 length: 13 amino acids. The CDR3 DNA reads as TGTGCCAGCAGTCAACAGGGTTTTCCTGAAGCTTTCTTT. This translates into CASSQQGFPEAFF.

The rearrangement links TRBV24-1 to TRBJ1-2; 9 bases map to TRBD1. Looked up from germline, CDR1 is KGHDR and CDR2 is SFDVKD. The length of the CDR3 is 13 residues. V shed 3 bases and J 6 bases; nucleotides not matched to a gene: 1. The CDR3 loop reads CATSDRTGDGYTF. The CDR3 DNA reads TGTGCCACCAGTGATCGGACAGGGGATGGCTACACCTTC.

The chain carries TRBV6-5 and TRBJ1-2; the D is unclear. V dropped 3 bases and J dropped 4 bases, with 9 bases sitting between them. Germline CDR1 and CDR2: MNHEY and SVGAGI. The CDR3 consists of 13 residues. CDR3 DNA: TGTGCCAGCAGTTATAATGAGGCCTATGGCTACACCTTC. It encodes CASSYNEAYGYTF.

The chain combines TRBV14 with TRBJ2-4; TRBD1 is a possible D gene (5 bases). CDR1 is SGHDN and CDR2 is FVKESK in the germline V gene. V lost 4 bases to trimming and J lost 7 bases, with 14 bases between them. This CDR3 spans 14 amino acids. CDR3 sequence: CASSPLARANIQYF. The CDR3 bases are TGTGCCAGCAGCCCCCTTGCCAGGGCGAACATTCAGTACTTC.

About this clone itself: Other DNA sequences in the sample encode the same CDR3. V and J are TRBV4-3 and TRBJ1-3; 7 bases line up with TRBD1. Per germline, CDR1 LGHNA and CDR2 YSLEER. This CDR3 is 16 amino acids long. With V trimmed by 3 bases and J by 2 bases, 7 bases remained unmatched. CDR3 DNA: TGCGCCAGCAGCCAGTTAGGGCAGGGGGCTGGAAACACCATATATTTT. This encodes CASSQLGQGAGNTIYF.

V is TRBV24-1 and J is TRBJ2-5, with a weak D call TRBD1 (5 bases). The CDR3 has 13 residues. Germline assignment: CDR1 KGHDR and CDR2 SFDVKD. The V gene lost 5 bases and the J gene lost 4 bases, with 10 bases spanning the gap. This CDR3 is CATSGTSIETQYF. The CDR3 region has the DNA TGTGCCACCAGTGGGACATCAATAGAGACCCAGTACTTC.

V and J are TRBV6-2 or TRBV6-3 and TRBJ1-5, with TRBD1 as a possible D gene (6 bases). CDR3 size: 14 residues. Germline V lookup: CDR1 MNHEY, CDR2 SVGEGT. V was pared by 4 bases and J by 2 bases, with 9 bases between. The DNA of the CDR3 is TGTGCCAGCAGTTCTGGGGGCGGCAATCAGCCCCAGCATTTT. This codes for CASSSGGGNQPQHF.

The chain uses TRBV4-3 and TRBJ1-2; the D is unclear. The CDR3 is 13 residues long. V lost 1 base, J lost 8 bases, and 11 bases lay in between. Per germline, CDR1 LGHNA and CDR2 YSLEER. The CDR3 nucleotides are TGCGCCAGCAGCCAAGGATGGGGAGGGGGCTACACCTTC. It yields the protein CASSQGWGGGYTF.

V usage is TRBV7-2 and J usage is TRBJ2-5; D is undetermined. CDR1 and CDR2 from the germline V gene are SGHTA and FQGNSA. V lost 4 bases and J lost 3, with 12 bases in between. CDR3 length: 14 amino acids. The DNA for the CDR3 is TGTGCCAGCAGCTCGCAAGGCGGCAAAGAGACCCAGTACTTC. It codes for CASSSQGGKETQYF.

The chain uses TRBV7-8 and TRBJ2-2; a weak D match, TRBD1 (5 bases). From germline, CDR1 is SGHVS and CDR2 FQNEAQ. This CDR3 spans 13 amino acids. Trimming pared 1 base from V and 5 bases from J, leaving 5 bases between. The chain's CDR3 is CASSLEGTGELFF. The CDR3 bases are TGTGCCAGCAGCTTAGAGGGGACCGGGGAGCTGTTTTTT.

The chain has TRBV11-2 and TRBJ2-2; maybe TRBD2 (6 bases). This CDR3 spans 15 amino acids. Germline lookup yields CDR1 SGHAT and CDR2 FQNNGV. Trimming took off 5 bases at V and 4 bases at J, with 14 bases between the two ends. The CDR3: CASSRAGGGTGELFF. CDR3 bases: TGTGCCAGCAGCCGCGCCGGGGGAGGCACCGGGGAGCTGTTTTTT.

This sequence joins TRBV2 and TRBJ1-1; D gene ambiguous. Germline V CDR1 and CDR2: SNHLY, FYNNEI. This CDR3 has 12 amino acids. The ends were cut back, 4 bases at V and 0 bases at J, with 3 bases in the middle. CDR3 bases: TGTGCCAGCAGTGTTATGAACACTGAAGCTTTCTTT. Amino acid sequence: CASSVMNTEAFF.

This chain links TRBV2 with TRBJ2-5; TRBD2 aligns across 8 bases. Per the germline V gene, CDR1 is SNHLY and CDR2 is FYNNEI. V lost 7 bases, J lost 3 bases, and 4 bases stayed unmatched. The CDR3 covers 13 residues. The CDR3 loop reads CASTTGLEETQYF. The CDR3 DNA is TGTGCCAGCACCACGGGACTAGAAGAGACCCAGTACTTC.

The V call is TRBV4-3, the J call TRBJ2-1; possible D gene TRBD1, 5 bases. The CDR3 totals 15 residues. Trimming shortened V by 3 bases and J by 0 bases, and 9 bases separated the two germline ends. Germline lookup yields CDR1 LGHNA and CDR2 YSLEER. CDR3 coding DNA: TGCGCCAGCAGCCAGGGGCCTACCTCCTACAATGAGCAGTTCTTC. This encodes CASSQGPTSYNEQFF.

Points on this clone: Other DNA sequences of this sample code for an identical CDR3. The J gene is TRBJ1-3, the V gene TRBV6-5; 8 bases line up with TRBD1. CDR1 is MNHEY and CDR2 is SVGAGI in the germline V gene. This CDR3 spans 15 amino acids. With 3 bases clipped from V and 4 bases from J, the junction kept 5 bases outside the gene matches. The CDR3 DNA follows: TGTGCCAGCAGTTATCAGGGGGCTTACGGAAACACCATATATTTT. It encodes CASSYQGAYGNTIYF.

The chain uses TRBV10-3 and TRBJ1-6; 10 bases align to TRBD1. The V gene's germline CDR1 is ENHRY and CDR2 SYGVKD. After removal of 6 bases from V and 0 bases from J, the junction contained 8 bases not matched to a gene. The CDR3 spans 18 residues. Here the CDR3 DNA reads TGTGCCATCAGGGACGGACAGGGGGGAAGCTCCTATAATTCACCCCTCCACTTT. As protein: CAIRDGQGGSSYNSPLHF.

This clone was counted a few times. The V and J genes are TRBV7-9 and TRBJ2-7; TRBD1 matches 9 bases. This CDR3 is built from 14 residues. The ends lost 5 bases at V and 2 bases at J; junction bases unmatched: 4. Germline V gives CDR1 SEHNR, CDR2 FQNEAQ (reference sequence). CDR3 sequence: CASSTRQGAYEQYF. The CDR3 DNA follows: TGTGCCAGCAGCACTAGACAGGGGGCCTACGAGCAGTACTTC. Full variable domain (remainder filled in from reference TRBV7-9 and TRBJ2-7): DTGVSQNPRHKITKRGQNVTFRCDPISEHNRLYWYRQTLGQGPEFLTYFQNEAQLEKSRLLSDRFSAERPKGSFSTLEIQRTEQGDSAMYLCASSTRQGAYEQYFGPGTRLTVT.

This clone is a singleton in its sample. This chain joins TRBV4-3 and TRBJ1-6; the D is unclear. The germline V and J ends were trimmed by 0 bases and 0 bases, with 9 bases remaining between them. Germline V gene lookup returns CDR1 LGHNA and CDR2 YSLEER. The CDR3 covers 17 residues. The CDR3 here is CASSQDLLSSYNSPLHF. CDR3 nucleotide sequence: TGCGCCAGCAGCCAAGATCTCCTGAGCTCCTATAATTCACCCCTCCACTTT.

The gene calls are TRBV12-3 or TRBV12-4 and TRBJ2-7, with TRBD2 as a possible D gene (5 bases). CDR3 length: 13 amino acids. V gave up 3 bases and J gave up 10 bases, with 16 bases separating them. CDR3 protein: CASSLSGEVSQYF. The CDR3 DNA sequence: TGTGCCAGCAGTTTGTCCGGGGAAGTAAGTCAGTACTTC.

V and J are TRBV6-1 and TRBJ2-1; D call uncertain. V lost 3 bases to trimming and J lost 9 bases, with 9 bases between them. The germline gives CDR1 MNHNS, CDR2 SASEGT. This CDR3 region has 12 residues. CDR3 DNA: TGTGCCAGCAGTGATTTAGCATTTGAGCAGTTCTTC. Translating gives CASSDLAFEQFF.